Below, 23 T cell receptor beta chains from the same sample are listed, as sequenced in a study of blood T cell repertoires in COVID-19. Generated by immunoSEQ multiplex PCR, the TCRdb table keeps only in-frame clones and is missing some. The repertoire holds about 240,000 clones, with about 86% as singletons. Sequenced: PBMCs or T cells enriched from blood (not recorded which). These receptors all stem from a woman aged 40-49 years with acute COVID-19.

This clone was seen more than once but under ten times. The chain links TRBV4-1 to TRBJ1-2; D is possibly TRBD1 (5 bases). Trimming cost V 5 bases and J 6 bases, with 22 bases left between them. CDR1 is MGHRA and CDR2 is YSYEKL in the germline V gene. The CDR3 length is 16 residues. This chain's CDR3 is CASSKKDRDSKDGYTF. CDR3 in DNA: TGCGCCAGCAGCAAAAAGGATCGGGACTCGAAGGATGGCTACACCTTC.

The chain has TRBV5-1 and TRBJ1-1, with D perhaps matching TRBD1 (5 bases). The CDR3 is made up of 17 amino acids. V was pared by 0 bases and J by 6 bases, with 21 bases between. Germline V CDR1 and CDR2: SGHRS, YFSETQ. CDR3 nucleotides: TGCGCCAGCAGCTTGGGGGGCGGCGCGGATTTTTGGGCTGAAGCTTTCTTT. Translating it yields CASSLGGGADFWAEAFF.

This clone was recorded a few times. The chain links TRBV11-3 to TRBJ2-1; 10 bases are shared with TRBD2. The CDR3 is 18 amino acids. The germline CDR1 and CDR2 sequences are SGHNT and YENEEA. The J segment lost 2 bases and the V segment lost 5 bases, leaving 12 bases of the junction unmatched. The CDR3 reads CASSPPSGREKAYNEQFF. CDR3 DNA sequence: TGTGCCAGCAGCCCACCTAGCGGGAGAGAGAAGGCCTACAATGAGCAGTTCTTC.

V gene TRBV19 combines with J gene TRBJ1-3; 9 nucleotides align to TRBD1. This CDR3 has 13 residues. Losses at the gene ends were 6 bases for V and 3 bases for J; bases not matched to a gene: 0. Germline CDR1 is LNHDA and CDR2 is SQIVND (reference sequence). CDR3 coding DNA: TGTGCCAGTAGGACAGGGGGTGGAAACACCATATATTTT. This gives the protein CASRTGGGNTIYF.

J is TRBJ1-2 and V is TRBV28, with D unresolved. Germline CDR1 and CDR2: MDHEN and SYDVKM. Trimming took off 7 bases at V and 0 bases at J, with 9 bases between the two ends. The CDR3 is made up of 13 amino acids. Here the CDR3 DNA reads TGTGCCAGCACTGGAGGGACTAACTATGGCTACACCTTC. This sequence encodes CASTGGTNYGYTF.

The chain carries TRBV29-1 and TRBJ2-3; D may be TRBD2 (6 bases). The germline V gene has CDR1 SQVTM and CDR2 ANQGSEA. Trimming removed 4 bases from V and 9 bases from J, with 23 bases in between. This CDR3 contains 15 residues. The CDR3 sequence: CSVAFETSGRATQYF. CDR3 nucleotide sequence: TGCAGCGTTGCGTTTGAGACTAGTGGGCGTGCAACGCAGTATTTT.

This sequence joins TRBV20-1 and TRBJ2-7; tentatively, D is TRBD2 (5 bases). The CDR3 is 11 amino acids. Germline V gene lookup returns CDR1 DFQATT and CDR2 SNEGSKA (reference sequence). The germline V and J ends were trimmed by 4 bases and 5 bases, with 9 bases remaining between them. CDR3 nucleotides: TGCAGTGCTACCACGGGGAACGAGCAGTACTTC. It is translated as CSATTGNEQYF.

This chain uses TRBV9 with TRBJ1-1; D not resolved. The germline V gene has CDR1 SGDLS and CDR2 YYNGEE. V was pared by 1 base and J by 0 bases, with 7 bases between. The length of the CDR3 is 14 residues. This CDR3 is CASSVTNMNTEAFF. Written as DNA, the CDR3 is TGTGCCAGCAGCGTAACGAACATGAACACTGAAGCTTTCTTT.

The CDR3: CASSLALGRTQNSPLHF. The DNA for the CDR3 is TGCGCCAGCAGCTTGGCCCTCGGGAGGACACAAAATTCACCCCTCCACTTT. The chain recombines TRBV5-1 with TRBJ1-6; D is possibly TRBD1 (5 bases). Germline V gene data show CDR1 as SGHRS and CDR2 as YFSETQ. The V gene lost 0 bases and the J gene lost 7 bases, with 17 bases spanning the gap. The CDR3 loop spans 17 amino acids.

This clone appeared a single time. This chain links TRBV2 with TRBJ1-6, with D tentatively TRBD1 (6 bases). CDR3 length equals 13 residues. V was shortened by 3 bases and J by 8 bases, with 8 bases between the two germline ends. Germline V lookup: CDR1 SNHLY, CDR2 FYNNEI. In DNA, the CDR3 is TGTGCCAGCAGTGAGGACAGTTATTCACCCCTCCACTTT. Its protein product is CASSEDSYSPLHF.

The CDR3 here is CASSQHGGVNTEAFF. In DNA, the CDR3 is TGTGCCAGCAGCCAACATGGAGGAGTGAACACTGAAGCTTTCTTT. This chain connects TRBV14 to TRBJ1-1; D ambiguous. The CDR3 has 15 residues. Trimming stripped 2 bases from V and 0 bases from J, with 10 bases between. From germline, CDR1 is SGHDN and CDR2 FVKESK.

Comments on this clone: This sample includes further DNA sequences coding for the same CDR3. The chain carries TRBV15 and TRBJ2-7; D gene ambiguous. Germline-derived CDR1 and CDR2 are LNHNV and YYDKDF (reference sequence). CDR3 length: 13 residues. V gave up 0 bases and J gave up 2 bases, with 5 bases separating them. The DNA of the CDR3 is TGTGCCACCAGCAGAGATAATACCTACGAGCAGTACTTC. Its protein is CATSRDNTYEQYF.

The chain couples TRBV18 to TRBJ2-2, with 7 bases fitting TRBD1. The junction had 3 bases not matched to a gene; V was cut back by 3 bases and J by 5 bases. CDR3 length equals 14 residues. Germline V gene data show CDR1 as KGHSH and CDR2 as LQKENI. CDR3 sequence (DNA): TGTGCCAGCTCACCCGGGACAGCGACCGGGGAGCTGTTTTTT. Its protein is CASSPGTATGELFF. Supplemented by reference TRBV18 and TRBJ2-2, the full variable domain reads NAGVMQNPRHLVRRRGQEARLRCSPMKGHSHVYWYRQLPEEGLKFMVYLQKENIIDESGMPKERFSAEFPKEGPSILRIQQVVRGDSAAYFCASSPGTATGELFFGEGSRLTVL.

The gene calls are TRBV29-1 and TRBJ1-1, with a possible D match to TRBD1 (5 bases). Germline CDR1 is SQVTM and CDR2 is ANQGSEA. This CDR3 has 13 amino acids. The germline V and J ends were trimmed by 5 bases and 4 bases, with 14 bases remaining between them. CDR3 DNA: TGCAGCGTTACAAATGGGGGGGGCACTGAAGCTTTCTTT. It yields the protein CSVTNGGGTEAFF.

This clone was detected ten times or more. Other DNA sequences in the same sample also yield this CDR3. V usage is TRBV5-6 and J usage is TRBJ2-7; 8 bases map to TRBD1. The CDR3 covers 13 residues. Germline CDR1 and CDR2: SGHDT and YYEEEE. Trimming cost V 4 bases and J 2 bases; bases outside gene matches: 2. The CDR3 reads CASSKDRAYEQYF. DNA of the CDR3: TGTGCCAGCAGCAAGGACAGGGCCTACGAGCAGTACTTC.

Here the CDR3 reads CASSLESFGEQFF. Here the CDR3 DNA reads TGTGCCAGCAGCTTAGAGAGTTTCGGTGAGCAGTTCTTC. This chain links TRBV7-3 with TRBJ2-1; D gene ambiguous. Germline CDR1 reads SGHTA; CDR2 reads FQGTGA. V was trimmed by 2 bases and J by 9 bases, leaving 11 bases between them. The CDR3 is made up of 13 amino acids. The full variable domain, completed using reference TRBV7-3 and TRBJ2-1, is GAGVSQTPSNKVTEKGKYVELRCDPISGHTALYWYRQSLGQGPEFLIYFQGTGAADDSGLPNDRFFAVRPEGSVSTLKIQRTERGDSAVYLCASSLESFGEQFFGPGTRLTVL.

The rearrangement uses TRBV10-1 and TRBJ1-1; D is unresolved. Trimming removed 2 bases at V and 2 bases at J, with 9 bases between. This CDR3 comprises 14 residues. In germline, CDR1 is WNHNN, CDR2 SYGVQD (reference sequence). In nucleotides, the CDR3 is TGCGCCAGCAGTGAGAAACGGGGTAACACTGAAGCTTTCTTT. Translated: CASSEKRGNTEAFF.

The genes are TRBV2 and TRBJ2-3, with 11 bases fitting TRBD1. Germline V gives CDR1 SNHLY, CDR2 FYNNEI. V lost 6 bases to trimming and J lost 1 base; unmatched junction nucleotides: 6. This CDR3 is built from 16 residues. For the CDR3, the DNA is TGTGCCAGCAGCCAAGGACAGGGGGCACGCACAGATACGCAGTATTTT. Encoded protein: CASSQGQGARTDTQYF. The whole variable domain, filled in from reference TRBV2 and TRBJ2-3, reads EPEVTQTPSHQVTQMGQEVILRCVPISNHLYFYWYRQILGQKVEFLVSFYNNEISEKSEIFDDQFSVERPDGSNFTLKIRSTKLEDSAMYFCASSQGQGARTDTQYFGPGTRLTVL.

The chain employs TRBV11-2 and TRBJ1-6; D is ambiguous. CDR1 and CDR2 (germline): SGHAT, FQNNGV. This CDR3 contains 16 residues. The V and J ends lost 1 base and 9 bases respectively, with 16 bases between them. CDR3 in amino acids: CASSLVSTGSSSPLHF. CDR3 nucleotides: TGTGCCAGCAGCTTAGTTAGCACGGGGAGTAGTTCACCCCTCCACTTT.

The chain uses TRBV6-5 and TRBJ1-1; no clear D gene. Germline V gene lookup returns CDR1 MNHEY and CDR2 SVGAGI. The CDR3 loop spans 15 amino acids. V dropped 4 bases and J dropped 2 bases, with 14 bases sitting between them. The CDR3 sequence: CASSSNMGSNTEAFF. CDR3 sequence (DNA): TGTGCCAGCAGTTCGAACATGGGGAGTAACACTGAAGCTTTCTTT.

V is TRBV27 and J is TRBJ2-2; 8 bases are a match to TRBD2. V lost 2 bases and J lost 6; bases outside the gene matches: 5. The CDR3 runs to 15 residues. CDR1 and CDR2 from the germline V gene are MNHEY and SMNVEV (reference sequence). In DNA form, the CDR3 reads TGTGCCAGCAGTTTAAACGGGAGGGTTGCCGGGGAGCTGTTTTTT. Amino acid sequence: CASSLNGRVAGELFF.

This clone is a singleton in its sample. V and J are TRBV9 and TRBJ2-1, with a possible D match to TRBD2 (5 bases). Germline values: CDR1 SGDLS, CDR2 YYNGEE. V gave up 3 bases and J gave up 6 bases, with 7 bases separating them. CDR3 length: 12 amino acids. The CDR3 reads CASSGTLNEQFF. The DNA for the CDR3 is TGTGCCAGCAGCGGGACTCTCAATGAGCAGTTCTTC.

The chain recombines TRBV9 with TRBJ2-2; 8 nucleotides agree with TRBD2. V lost 0 bases, J lost 3 bases, and 1 base stayed unmatched. This CDR3 is built from 15 residues. In germline, CDR1 is SGDLS, CDR2 YYNGEE. CDR3 in amino acids: CASSVDGGDTGELFF. For the CDR3, the DNA is TGTGCCAGCAGCGTAGACGGGGGGGACACCGGGGAGCTGTTTTTT.